The 3 T cell receptor beta chains in this list originate from one sample, sequenced in a study of cytomegalovirus exposure and HLA in healthy donors. Primers for the PCR totalled 60 Vbeta and 13 Jbeta. The assay was immunoSEQ multiplex PCR, and TCRdb's table has in-frame clones only and misses some. The table records 110,000 to 150,000 clones, roughly 9.7% of them present only once. Sequenced: PBMCs. The receptors here all came from a man aged 50-60 years in good health and CMV-seronegative.

The gene calls are TRBV5-1 and TRBJ2-3, with 14 positions matching TRBD2. V shed 0 bases, J shed 5 bases, and the junction held 2 bases outside the gene matches. This CDR3 is 16 amino acids long. Germline-derived CDR1 and CDR2 are SGHRS and YFSETQ. The chain's CDR3 is CASSLVTSGGGDTQYF. CDR3 coding DNA: TGCGCCAGCAGCTTGGTGACTAGCGGGGGGGGAGATACGCAGTATTTT. Drawing the rest from reference TRBV5-1 and TRBJ2-3, the complete variable domain is KAGVTQTPRYLIKTRGQQVTLSCSPISGHRSVSWYQQTPGQGLQFLFEYFSETQRNKGNFPGRFSGRQFSNSRSEMNVSTLELGDSALYLCASSLVTSGGGDTQYFGPGTRLTVL.

The CDR3 spells CASSPRQGPGEQYF. CDR3 sequence (DNA): TGTGCCAGCTCACCCCGACAGGGCCCTGGGGAGCAGTACTTC. V and J are TRBV18 and TRBJ2-7, with 7 bases fitting TRBD1. The CDR3 totals 14 residues. Trimming at V came to 3 bases and at J to 7 bases, leaving 9 bases not matched to a gene. From germline, CDR1 is KGHSH and CDR2 LQKENI.

The chain has TRBV5-4 and TRBJ2-5, with 10 bases matching TRBD2. CDR1 is SGHNT, CDR2 YYREEE, per germline (reference sequence). CDR3 length: 16 residues. V lost 4 bases to trimming and J lost 4 bases; unmatched junction nucleotides: 10. CDR3 residues: CASSGGTSEVRETQYF. CDR3 coding DNA: TGTGCCAGCAGCGGGGGGACTAGCGAGGTCCGAGAGACCCAGTACTTC.